This T cell receptor beta chain is drawn from a study of identifying expanded T cells in peripheral blood. Comments on this clone: Its cognate antigen is unknown.

The repertoire was sequenced with immunoSEQ multiplex PCR; TCRdb's copy has only in-frame clones and lacks some. Here the sample spans about 130,000 clones, around 88% being singletons. Healthy donors had no documented immune events, such as infections, while sampled. This CDR3 region has 15 residues. V lost 1 base to trimming and J lost 2 bases, with 7 bases between them. Germline V gene lookup returns CDR1 SGHRS and CDR2 YFSETQ. Study findings and constraints: Across healthy donors, higher total template counts meant significantly greater roughly 2-week count variance. About 1.2 clones differed between technical replicates, versus about 15 and 19 over time.

This sequence joins TRBV5-1 and TRBJ1-6; D not resolved. The clonotype was recovered from a person between 18 and 75 years old in good health. The source material was blood. The CDR3 region has the DNA TGCGCCAGCAGCTTGACGGATCCCTATAATTCACCCCTCCACTTT. Amino acids: CASSLTDPYNSPLHF.